A single sample is the source of the 7 T cell receptor beta chains below, sequenced in a study of T cell changes during pregnancy in multiple sclerosis. Data came from immunoSEQ multiplex PCR; TCRdb stores just in-frame clones and leaves some out. Counted here are about 83,000 clones, about 95% occurring once; the ten biggest clones make up around 1.1%. Sample: peripheral blood, taken in the second trimester of pregnancy. The receptors originated from a female donor with multiple sclerosis, enrolled in a pregnancy study.

This chain uses TRBV5-4 with TRBJ2-4, with D maybe TRBD1 (6 bases). V was pared by 1 base and J by 1 base, with 12 bases between. The CDR3 runs 16 residues. Germline V gene lookup returns CDR1 SGHNT and CDR2 YYREEE (reference sequence). CDR3 in amino acids: CASSLPGTLAKNIQYF. The CDR3 DNA is TGTGCCAGCAGCTTGCCAGGGACATTGGCCAAAAACATTCAGTACTTC. Based on the CDR3 plus reference TRBV5-4 and TRBJ2-4, the full variable domain is ETGVTQSPTHLIKTRGQQVTLRCSSQSGHNTVSWYQQALGQGPQFIFQYYREEENGRGNFPPRFSGLQFPNYSSELNVNALELDDSALYLCASSLPGTLAKNIQYFGAGTRLSVL.

J is TRBJ2-7 and V is TRBV4-1; no definite D call. The CDR3 is 14 residues long. Trimming took off 4 bases at V and 2 bases at J, with 12 bases between the two ends. CDR1 and CDR2 from the germline V gene are MGHRA and YSYEKL. The CDR3 DNA sequence: TGCGCCAGCAGCCCGTCCGGCGGTACCTACGAGCAGTACTTC. It codes for CASSPSGGTYEQYF.

This clone was seen just once. The chain links TRBV30 to TRBJ1-4, with a possible D match to TRBD1 (6 bases). The CDR3 has 14 residues. V lost 1 base and J 8 bases, leaving 14 bases between the germline ends. CDR1 is GTSNPN, CDR2 SVGIG, per germline (reference sequence). CDR3 bases: TGTGCCTGGAGTGGGGAACAGGGACCCGAAAAACTGTTTTTT. Its protein product is CAWSGEQGPEKLFF.

The chain is built from TRBV28 and TRBJ2-7; 8 bases agree with TRBD2. Germline values: CDR1 MDHEN, CDR2 SYDVKM. The CDR3 spans 16 residues. V shed 4 bases and J 2 bases; nucleotides not matched to a gene: 10. CDR3 loop: CASSSGRDIGAYEQYF. DNA of the CDR3: TGTGCCAGCAGTTCCGGGAGGGACATCGGGGCCTACGAGCAGTACTTC.

CDR3 protein: CASSEGPVGLSGRPYEQYF. In nucleotides, the CDR3 is TGTGCCAGCAGTGAAGGGCCCGTGGGTTTGAGCGGCCGCCCCTACGAGCAGTACTTC. This chain connects TRBV2 to TRBJ2-7; D perhaps matches TRBD2 (5 bases). Per the germline V gene, CDR1 is SNHLY and CDR2 is FYNNEI. V was cut by 1 base and J by 2 bases, with 24 bases left in between. The CDR3 covers 19 residues.

The rearrangement uses TRBV28 and TRBJ1-2; D gene ambiguous. Trimming left V 7 bases short and J 8 bases short, with 11 bases between. The CDR3 totals 11 residues. Germline V lookup: CDR1 MDHEN, CDR2 SYDVKM. The CDR3 spells CASKEGWGYTF. The CDR3 DNA reads as TGTGCCAGCAAGGAGGGCTGGGGCTACACCTTC.

The chain recombines TRBV12-5 with TRBJ1-2; 9 positions match TRBD1. Germline CDR1 and CDR2: LGHNT and FRNRAP. The CDR3 totals 15 residues. Trimming cost V 4 bases and J 5 bases; bases outside gene matches: 8. CDR3 coding DNA: TGTGCTAGTGGTTCATTTACAGGGGGCCGGTATGGCTACACCTTC. As protein: CASGSFTGGRYGYTF. The variable domain in full, completed from reference TRBV12-5 and TRBJ1-2, reads DARVTQTPRHKVTEMGQEVTMRCQPILGHNTVFWYRQTMMQGLELLAYFRNRAPLDDSGMPKDRFSAEMPDATLATLKIQPSEPRDSAVYFCASGSFTGGRYGYTFGSGTRLTVV.